What follows is one TCR beta chain and its context. Repertoires were generated with immunoSEQ multiplex PCR, while TCRdb's copy carries only in-frame clones and drops some. The repertoire holds roughly 1,000,000 clones, about four fifths seen once, with more than 0.55% in the top ten. The CDR3 spans 15 residues. Trimming stripped 3 bases from V and 7 bases from J, with 18 bases between. In germline, CDR1 is ENHRY, CDR2 SYGVKD. This specimen belongs to a study of shared clonotypes between healthy human individuals. About the research overall: A couple of female and a few male donors aged 18 to 49 were enrolled.

The sequence derives from a young man in good health. Some clones in this sample may be carry-over from other donors' samples. Specimen: memory CD4+ T cells from PBMCs. Subset given: CD45RA-negative fraction. V and J are TRBV10-3 and TRBJ1-2; perhaps TRBD1 as D (5 bases). The CDR3 DNA reads TGTGCCATCAGTGACCCCCGGGGACTGAAACTTGGCTACACCTTC. It is translated as CAISDPRGLKLGYTF.